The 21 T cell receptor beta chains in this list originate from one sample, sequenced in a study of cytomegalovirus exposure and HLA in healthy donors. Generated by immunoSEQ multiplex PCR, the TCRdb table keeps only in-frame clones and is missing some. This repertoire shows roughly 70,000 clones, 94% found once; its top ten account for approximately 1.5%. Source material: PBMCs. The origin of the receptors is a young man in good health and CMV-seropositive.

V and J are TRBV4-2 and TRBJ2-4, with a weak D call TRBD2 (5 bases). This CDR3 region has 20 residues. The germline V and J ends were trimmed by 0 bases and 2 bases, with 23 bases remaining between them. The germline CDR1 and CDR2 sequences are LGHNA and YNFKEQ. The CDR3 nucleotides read TGTGCCAGCAGCCAAGATGGAATAGCGTTAGGTTCTTTGTCCAAAAACATTCAGTACTTC. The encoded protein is CASSQDGIALGSLSKNIQYF.

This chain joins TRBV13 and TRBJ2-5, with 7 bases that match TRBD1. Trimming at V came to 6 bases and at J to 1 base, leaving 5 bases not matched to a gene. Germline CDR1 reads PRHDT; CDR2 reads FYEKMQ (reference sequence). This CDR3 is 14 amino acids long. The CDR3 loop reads CASSRRGSQETQYF. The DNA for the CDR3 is TGTGCCAGCAGTCGCAGGGGGTCCCAAGAGACCCAGTACTTC.

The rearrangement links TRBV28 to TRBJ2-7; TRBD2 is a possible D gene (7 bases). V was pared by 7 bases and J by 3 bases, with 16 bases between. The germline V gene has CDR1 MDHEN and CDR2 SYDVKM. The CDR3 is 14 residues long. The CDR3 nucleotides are TGTGCCAGCACTCGGGGCGGGGGCATCTACGAGCAGTACTTC. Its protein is CASTRGGGIYEQYF.

CDR3 sequence: CATGEDSNQPQHF. Written as DNA, the CDR3 is TGTGCCACGGGGGAGGATAGCAATCAGCCCCAGCATTTT. V and J are TRBV28 and TRBJ1-5; TRBD1 might be the D (5 bases). Trimming stripped 10 bases from V and 0 bases from J, with 10 bases between. CDR3 length: 13 amino acids. Germline CDR1 MDHEN, CDR2 SYDVKM.

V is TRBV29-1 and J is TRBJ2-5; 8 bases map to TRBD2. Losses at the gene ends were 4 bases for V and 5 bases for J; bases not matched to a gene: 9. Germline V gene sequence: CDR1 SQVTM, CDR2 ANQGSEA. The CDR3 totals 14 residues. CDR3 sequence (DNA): TGCAGCGTTGGGACGGGAGGGGGACGGGAGACCCAGTACTTC. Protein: CSVGTGGGRETQYF.

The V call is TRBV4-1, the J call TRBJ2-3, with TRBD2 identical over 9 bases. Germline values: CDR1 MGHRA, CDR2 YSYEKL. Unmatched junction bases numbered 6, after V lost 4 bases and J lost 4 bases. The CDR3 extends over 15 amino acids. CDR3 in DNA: TGCGCCAGCAGCCGAGCTAGCGGGGCACCAGATACGCAGTATTTT. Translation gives CASSRASGAPDTQYF.

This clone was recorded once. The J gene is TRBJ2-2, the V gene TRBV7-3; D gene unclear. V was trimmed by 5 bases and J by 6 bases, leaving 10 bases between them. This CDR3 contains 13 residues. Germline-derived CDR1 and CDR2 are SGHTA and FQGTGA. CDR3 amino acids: CASSTYESGELFF. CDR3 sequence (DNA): TGTGCCAGCAGCACGTACGAGTCCGGGGAGCTGTTTTTT.

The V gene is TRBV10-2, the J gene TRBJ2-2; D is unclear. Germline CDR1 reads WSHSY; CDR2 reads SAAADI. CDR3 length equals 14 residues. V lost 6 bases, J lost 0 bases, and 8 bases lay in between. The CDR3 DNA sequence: TGCGCCAGCAGCATGGAGCCGAACACCGGGGAGCTGTTTTTT. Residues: CASSMEPNTGELFF.

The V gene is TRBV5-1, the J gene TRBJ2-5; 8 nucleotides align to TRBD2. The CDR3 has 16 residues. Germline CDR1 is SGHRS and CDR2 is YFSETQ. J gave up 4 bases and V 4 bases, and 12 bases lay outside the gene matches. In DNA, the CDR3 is TGCGCCAGCAGCCCTACCGCGAGGGCGGGGGGAGAGACCCAGTACTTC. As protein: CASSPTARAGGETQYF.

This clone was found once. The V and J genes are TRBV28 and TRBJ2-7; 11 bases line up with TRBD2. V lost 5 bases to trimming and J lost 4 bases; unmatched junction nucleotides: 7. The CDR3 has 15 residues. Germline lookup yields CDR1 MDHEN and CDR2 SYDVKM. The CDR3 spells CASSIRLAGIYEQYF. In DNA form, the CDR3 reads TGTGCCAGCAGTATACGACTAGCGGGAATATACGAGCAGTACTTC.

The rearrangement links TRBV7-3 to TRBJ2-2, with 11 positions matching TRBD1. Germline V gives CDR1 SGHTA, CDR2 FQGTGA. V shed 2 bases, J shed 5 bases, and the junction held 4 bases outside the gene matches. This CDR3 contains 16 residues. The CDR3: CASSLEGQGGTGELFF. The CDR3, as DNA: TGTGCCAGCAGCTTAGAGGGACAGGGGGGAACCGGGGAGCTGTTTTTT.

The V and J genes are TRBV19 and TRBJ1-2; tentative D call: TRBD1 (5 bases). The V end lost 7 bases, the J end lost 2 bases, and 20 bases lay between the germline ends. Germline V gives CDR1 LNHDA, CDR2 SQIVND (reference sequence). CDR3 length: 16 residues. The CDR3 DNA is TGTGCCAGTAACATTAGAGGGGACTACCAGAACTATGGCTACACCTTC. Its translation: CASNIRGDYQNYGYTF.

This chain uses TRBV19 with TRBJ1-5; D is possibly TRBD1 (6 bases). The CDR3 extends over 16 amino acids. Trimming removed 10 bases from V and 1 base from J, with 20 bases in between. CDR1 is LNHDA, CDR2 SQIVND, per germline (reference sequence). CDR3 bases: TGTGCCACCGACCCTTCGGGGGGCTTGAGCAATCAGCCCCAGCATTTT. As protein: CATDPSGGLSNQPQHF.

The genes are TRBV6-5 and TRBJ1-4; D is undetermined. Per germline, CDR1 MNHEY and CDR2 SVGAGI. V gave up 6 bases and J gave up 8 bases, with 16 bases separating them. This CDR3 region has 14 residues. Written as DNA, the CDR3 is TGTGCCAGCAGGAGGAGGGCCTTTGGGGAAAAACTGTTTTTT. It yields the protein CASRRRAFGEKLFF.

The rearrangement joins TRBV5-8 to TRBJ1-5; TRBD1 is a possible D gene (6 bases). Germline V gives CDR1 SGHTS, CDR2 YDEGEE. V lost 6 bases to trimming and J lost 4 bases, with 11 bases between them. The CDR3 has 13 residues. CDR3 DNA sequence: TGTGCCAGCACCCCCACAGGGAATCAGCCCCAGCATTTT. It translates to CASTPTGNQPQHF.

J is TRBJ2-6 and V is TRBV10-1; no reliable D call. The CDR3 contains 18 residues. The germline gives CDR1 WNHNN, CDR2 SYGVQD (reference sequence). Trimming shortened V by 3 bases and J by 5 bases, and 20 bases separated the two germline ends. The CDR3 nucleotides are TGCGCCAGCAGTGACAAAACGATCGCACAAAGTCGGGCCAACGTCCTGACTTTC. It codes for CASSDKTIAQSRANVLTF.

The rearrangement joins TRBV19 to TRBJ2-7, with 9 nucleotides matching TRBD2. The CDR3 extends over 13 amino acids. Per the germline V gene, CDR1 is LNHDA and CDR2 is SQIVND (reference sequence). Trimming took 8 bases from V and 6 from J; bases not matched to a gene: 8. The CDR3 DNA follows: TGTGCCAGTGGTAGCGGGAGCTCCGGCGAGCAGTACTTC. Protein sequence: CASGSGSSGEQYF. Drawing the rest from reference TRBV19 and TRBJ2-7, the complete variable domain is DGGITQSPKYLFRKEGQNVTLSCEQNLNHDAMYWYRQDPGQGLRLIYYSQIVNDFQKGDIAEGYSVSREKKESFPLTVTSAQKNPTAFYLCASGSGSSGEQYFGPGTRLTVT.

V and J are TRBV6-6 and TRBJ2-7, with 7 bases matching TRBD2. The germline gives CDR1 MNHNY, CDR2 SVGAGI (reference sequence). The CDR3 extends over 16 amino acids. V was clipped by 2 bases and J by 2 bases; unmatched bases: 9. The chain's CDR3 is CASSYVGGSPPYEQYF. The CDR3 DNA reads TGTGCCAGCAGTTACGTAGGCGGGAGCCCCCCCTACGAGCAGTACTTC.

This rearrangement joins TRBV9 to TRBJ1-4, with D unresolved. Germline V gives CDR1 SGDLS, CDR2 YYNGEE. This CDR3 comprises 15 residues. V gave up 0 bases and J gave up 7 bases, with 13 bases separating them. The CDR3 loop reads CASSVARGRREKLFF. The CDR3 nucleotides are TGTGCCAGCAGCGTAGCAAGAGGTCGGCGTGAAAAACTGTTTTTT.

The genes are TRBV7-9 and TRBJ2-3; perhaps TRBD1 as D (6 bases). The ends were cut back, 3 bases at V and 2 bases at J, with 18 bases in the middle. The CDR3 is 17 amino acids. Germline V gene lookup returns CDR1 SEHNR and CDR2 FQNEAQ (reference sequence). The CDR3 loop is CASSFYTSGVSTDTQYF. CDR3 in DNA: TGTGCCAGCAGCTTCTATACTTCAGGGGTTTCCACAGATACGCAGTATTTT.

The CDR3 DNA reads TGTGCCAGCAGCTGGGGGGGGACACGGAACACTGAAGCTTTCTTT. This codes for CASSWGGTRNTEAFF. The V gene is TRBV7-9, the J gene TRBJ1-1; D may be TRBD1 (6 bases). With 4 bases removed from V and 1 base from J, the gap between germline ends came to 13 bases. CDR1 and CDR2 from the germline V gene are SEHNR and FQNEAQ (reference sequence). The CDR3 totals 15 residues.